The 27 T cell receptor beta chains listed next were all sequenced from one sample in a study of blood T cells in healthy people across ages. The second PCR ran about 6 to 12 cycles with a sample-barcoded 5' primer and J-beta primers. TCRdb recomputed calls from the 5' RACE reads with MiXCR, one row per CDR3 protein. The sample yields approximately 830,000 distinct CDR3 sequences, around 62% seen once. Sequenced: blood. Receptor source: a man aged 30 to 39 in good health.

The rearrangement joins TRBV2 to TRBJ2-7, with TRBD1 as a possible D gene (6 bases). Germline CDR1 reads SNHLY; CDR2 reads FYNNEI. The V end lost 3 bases, the J end lost 5 bases, and 14 bases lay between the germline ends. The CDR3 length is 14 residues. The CDR3 loop is CASSESTGTHEQYF. The CDR3 DNA reads TGTGCCAGCAGTGAGTCCACAGGGACACACGAGCAGTACTTC.

In DNA form, the CDR3 reads TGTGCCAGCAGCCGGACGGGAACCTACAATGAGCAGTTCTTC. This codes for CASSRTGTYNEQFF. The chain recombines TRBV2 with TRBJ2-1; D is possibly TRBD2 (5 bases). The V gene's germline CDR1 is SNHLY and CDR2 FYNNEI. The CDR3 has 14 amino acids. The germline V and J ends were trimmed by 6 bases and 2 bases, with 11 bases remaining between them. Complete variable domain (other parts from reference TRBV2 and TRBJ2-1): EPEVTQTPSHQVTQMGQEVILRCVPISNHLYFYWYRQILGQKVEFLVSFYNNEISEKSEIFDDQFSVERPDGSNFTLKIRSTKLEDSAMYFCASSRTGTYNEQFFGPGTRLTVL.

This clonotype was counted between two and nine times. The rearrangement uses TRBV7-2 and TRBJ2-1; possibly TRBD1 or TRBD2 for D (5 bases each). This CDR3 is built from 14 residues. CDR1 is SGHTA, CDR2 FQGNSA, per germline. Deletions cut 9 bases from V and 4 bases from J, with 16 bases between. This CDR3 reads CASGTGTAYNEQFF. CDR3 nucleotides: TGTGCCAGTGGGACGGGAACAGCATACAATGAGCAGTTCTTC.

The rearrangement uses TRBV6-4 and TRBJ1-1, with 9 positions matching TRBD1. This CDR3 is 18 amino acids long. The germline gives CDR1 MRHNA, CDR2 SNTAGT. Germline trimming cut 4 bases from V and 0 bases from J; bases unmatched to any gene: 12. CDR3 nucleotides: TGTGCCAGCAGTGTTAAAGTCGGACAGGGGCTGATGAACACTGAAGCTTTCTTT. Translation: CASSVKVGQGLMNTEAFF.

Here the CDR3 DNA reads TGTGCCAGCAGGAACAGCGAAGCAACTAATGAAAAACTGTTTTTT. This sequence encodes CASRNSEATNEKLFF. This chain joins TRBV27 and TRBJ1-4, with unresolved D. The CDR3 covers 15 residues. The germline gives CDR1 MNHEY, CDR2 SMNVEV (reference sequence). V was pared by 6 bases and J by 0 bases, with 11 bases between.

This chain joins TRBV3-1 and TRBJ1-4; TRBD1 matches at 7 bases. CDR3 length: 15 residues. Germline-derived CDR1 and CDR2 are LGHDT and YNNKEL (reference sequence). V shed 5 bases, J shed 2 bases, and the junction held 5 bases outside the gene matches. The CDR3 protein is CASSFRQGTNEKLFF. DNA of the CDR3: TGTGCCAGCAGCTTCCGACAGGGCACTAATGAAAAACTGTTTTTT.

CDR3 coding DNA: TGTGCCGGGGGAATCGAGCGGGGGGGCCGGAATGAGCAGTTCTTC. It specifies CAGGIERGGRNEQFF. The chain couples TRBV6-2 or TRBV6-3 to TRBJ2-1; 10 bases map to TRBD2. The germline V gene has CDR1 MNHEY and CDR2 SVGEGT. V was pared by 11 bases and J by 7 bases, with 14 bases of the junction left unmatched. The CDR3 totals 15 residues.

The V call is TRBV28, the J call TRBJ2-5, with D unclear. V was cut by 3 bases and J by 7 bases, with 12 bases left in between. Germline CDR1 reads MDHEN; CDR2 reads SYDVKM. This CDR3 region has 13 residues. CDR3 amino acids: CASSLYRVGTQYF. The CDR3 DNA is TGTGCCAGCAGTTTGTACCGGGTTGGGACCCAGTACTTC.

The chain combines TRBV5-1 with TRBJ2-2, with D unresolved. V was trimmed by 5 bases and J by 0 bases, leaving 11 bases between them. Germline V CDR1 and CDR2: SGHRS, YFSETQ. The CDR3 loop spans 15 amino acids. CDR3 sequence (DNA): TGCGCCAGCAGAACCGGGTCATCGAACACCGGGGAGCTGTTTTTT. This sequence encodes CASRTGSSNTGELFF.

This clonotype was found a few times. This chain connects TRBV7-2 to TRBJ1-6; perhaps TRBD1 as D (6 bases). The V gene's germline CDR1 is SGHTA and CDR2 FQGNSA. With 5 bases removed from V and 8 bases from J, the gap between germline ends came to 19 bases. CDR3 size: 16 residues. CDR3: CASSPHEGGDHSPLHF. The CDR3 DNA sequence: TGTGCCAGCAGCCCCCATGAGGGGGGCGATCATTCACCCCTCCACTTT.

The genes are TRBV14 and TRBJ2-5; no reliable D call. TRBJ2-7 matches the DNA end more closely, so the J call is doubtful. Germline assignment: CDR1 SGHDN and CDR2 FVKESK. The length of the CDR3 is 16 residues. The CDR3 sequence is CASSQVPAARRDEQYF. CDR3 in DNA: TGTGCCAGCAGCCAAGTGCCGGCAGCTAGACGCGACGAGCAGTACTTC.

This chain connects TRBV7-2 to TRBJ1-2, with D tentatively TRBD1 (6 bases). The CDR3 spans 13 residues. Germline V gene data show CDR1 as SGHTA and CDR2 as FQGNSA. V lost 0 bases and J lost 4, with 6 bases in between. CDR3 residues: CASSLAGGYGYTF. The CDR3 region has the DNA TGTGCCAGCAGCTTAGCAGGGGGCTATGGCTACACCTTC.

Comments on this clonotype: Compared with germline, one end of the junction differs, possibly owing to a read error. The chain joins TRBV5-1 to TRBJ1-1; no clear D. This CDR3 has 14 residues. The germline V gene has CDR1 SGHRS and CDR2 YFSETQ. CDR3 in DNA: TGCGCCAGCATCTTGGTTCTAGAAAACACTGAAGCTTTCTTT. This gives the protein CASILVLENTEAFF.

This clonotype was recorded once. A clone one base away is much larger, so this may be a read error. The V call is TRBV3-1, the J call TRBJ1-5; TRBD1 matches at 7 bases. Germline V lookup: CDR1 LGHDT, CDR2 YNNKEL (reference sequence). This CDR3 contains 16 residues. CDR3 in amino acids: CANSQTGFGSNQPQHF. CDR3 in DNA: TGTGCCAACAGCCAGACAGGGTTTGGGAGCAATCAGCCCCAGCATTTT.

In this sample, this clonotype turned up once. This chain uses TRBV3-1 with TRBJ2-7; D unresolved. The DNA end is more similar to TRBJ2-4, so the J call may be wrong. The germline V gene encodes CDR1 LGHDT and CDR2 YNNKEL (reference sequence). This CDR3 has 13 amino acids. In DNA form, the CDR3 reads TGTGCCAGCCGTCCAACGAATGTGGACATTCAGTACTTC. This codes for CASRPTNVDIQYF.

The chain carries TRBV2 and TRBJ1-2; 8 bases align to TRBD1. Germline V gene lookup returns CDR1 SNHLY and CDR2 FYNNEI. Trimming took 6 bases from V and 7 from J; bases not matched to a gene: 7. This CDR3 region has 13 residues. The CDR3 sequence is CASRLGQGGGYTF. In DNA form, the CDR3 reads TGTGCCAGCAGGTTAGGACAGGGCGGTGGCTACACCTTC.

The CDR3 region is CASSQAGGGANEKLFF. The CDR3 DNA follows: TGCGCCAGCAGCCAAGCAGGGGGAGGTGCTAATGAAAAACTGTTTTTT. The rearrangement uses TRBV4-3 and TRBJ1-4; 7 positions agree with TRBD1. The CDR3 spans 16 residues. In germline, CDR1 is LGHNA, CDR2 YSLEER. After removal of 1 base from V and 3 bases from J, the junction contained 5 bases not matched to a gene.

This clonotype appeared a few times. The gene calls are TRBV6-2 or TRBV6-3 and TRBJ1-2; a weak D match, TRBD1 (6 bases). The length of the CDR3 is 15 residues. The V gene lost 0 bases and the J gene lost 3 bases, with 11 bases spanning the gap. CDR1 MNHEY and CDR2 SVGEGT come from the germline V gene. The CDR3 DNA follows: TGTGCCAGCAGTTACTCGACGACAGGAGACTATGGCTACACCTTC. It is translated as CASSYSTTGDYGYTF.

The chain employs TRBV19 and TRBJ1-6; no firm D call. CDR1 and CDR2 from the germline V gene are LNHDA and SQIVND (reference sequence). The CDR3 has 15 residues. Trimming took 5 bases from V and 9 from J, leaving 17 bases between them. CDR3 nucleotide sequence: TGTGCCAGTAGTCCCCGGGCCGAAAGGACTTCACCCCTCCACTTT. Residues: CASSPRAERTSPLHF.

This clonotype was found once. The chain couples TRBV24-1 to TRBJ2-3; TRBD2 aligns across 11 bases. V shed 4 bases, J shed 0 bases, and the junction held 11 bases outside the gene matches. This CDR3 spans 19 amino acids. From germline, CDR1 is KGHDR and CDR2 SFDVKD. The CDR3 DNA reads as TGTGCCACCAGTGACCCGCAGGGACTAGCGGAACTTAGCACAGATACGCAGTATTTT. This gives the protein CATSDPQGLAELSTDTQYF.

The J gene is TRBJ2-2, the V gene TRBV2; 9 bases align to TRBD2. The CDR3 extends over 18 amino acids. V was clipped by 4 bases and J by 7 bases; unmatched bases: 16. In germline, CDR1 is SNHLY, CDR2 FYNNEI. The CDR3 region is CASSVVEASGAWGGELFF. The CDR3 nucleotides read TGTGCCAGCAGTGTCGTGGAGGCTAGCGGGGCTTGGGGCGGGGAGCTGTTTTTT.

This sequence joins TRBV21-1 and TRBJ2-3; TRBD1 was called by the table and not checked on the DNA. TRBV21-1 is a pseudogene segment. This CDR3 has 15 residues. CDR3 region: CASSKAGGSADTQYF. Here the CDR3 DNA reads TGTGCCAGCAGCAAAGCGGGGGGCTCGGCAGATACGCAGTATTTT.

J is TRBJ2-3 and V is TRBV7-2, with 9 bases identical to TRBD1. Germline CDR1 SGHTA, CDR2 FQGNSA. The trim removed 3 bases at V and 2 bases at J, leaving 6 bases unmatched. This CDR3 has 16 residues. CDR3 DNA sequence: TGTGCCAGCAGCTTGGGACAGGGATTGACCACAGATACGCAGTATTTT. It encodes CASSLGQGLTTDTQYF.

This clonotype came up a few times. The gene calls are TRBV20-1 and TRBJ2-3, with TRBD2 identical over 7 bases. After removal of 1 base from V and 6 bases from J, the junction contained 1 base not matched to a gene. CDR1 DFQATT and CDR2 SNEGSKA come from the germline V gene (reference sequence). CDR3 length: 12 residues. The CDR3 is CSARARGDTQYF. The CDR3 region has the DNA TGCAGTGCTAGAGCGCGGGGGGATACGCAGTATTTT.

The CDR3 reads CSTAGGPGNEQFF. The CDR3 region has the DNA TGCAGTACTGCGGGGGGCCCGGGCAATGAGCAGTTCTTC. The chain couples TRBV20-1 to TRBJ2-1, with 8 bases identical to TRBD2. The CDR3 spans 13 residues. With 8 bases clipped from V and 6 bases from J, the junction kept 9 bases outside the gene matches. Germline values: CDR1 DFQATT, CDR2 SNEGSKA (reference sequence).

The chain recombines TRBV6-1 with TRBJ1-2; D uncertain. Germline assignment: CDR1 MNHNS and CDR2 SASEGT. Between the trimmed V and J ends, which lost 0 bases and 4 bases, there was a span of 6 bases. The CDR3 is made up of 13 amino acids. CDR3 sequence (DNA): TGTGCCAGCAGTGAAGCCCAATCCTATGGCTACACCTTC. The encoded protein is CASSEAQSYGYTF.

This clonotype was observed once. The rearrangement links TRBV7-2 to TRBJ2-5; D is uncertain. This CDR3 region has 14 residues. Germline lookup yields CDR1 SGHTA and CDR2 FQGNSA. V lost 6 bases and J 4 bases, leaving 15 bases between the germline ends. The CDR3 DNA is TGTGCCAGCAGTACTGCTATAGCCTCAGAGACCCAGTACTTC. It yields the protein CASSTAIASETQYF.